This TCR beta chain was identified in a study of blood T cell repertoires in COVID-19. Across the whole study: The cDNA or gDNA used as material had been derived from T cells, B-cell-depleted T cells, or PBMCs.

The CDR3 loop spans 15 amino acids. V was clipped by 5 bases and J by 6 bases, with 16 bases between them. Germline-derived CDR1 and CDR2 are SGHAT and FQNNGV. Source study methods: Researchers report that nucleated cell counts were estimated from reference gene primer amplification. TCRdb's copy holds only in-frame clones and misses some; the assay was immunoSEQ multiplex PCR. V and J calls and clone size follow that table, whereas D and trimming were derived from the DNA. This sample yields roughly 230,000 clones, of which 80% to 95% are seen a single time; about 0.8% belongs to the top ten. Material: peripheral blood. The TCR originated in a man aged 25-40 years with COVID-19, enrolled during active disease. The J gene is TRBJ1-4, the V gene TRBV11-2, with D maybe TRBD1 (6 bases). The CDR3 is CASSTRTVSYEKLFF. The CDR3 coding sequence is TGTGCCAGCAGCACCCGGACAGTCTCCTATGAAAAACTGTTTTTT.